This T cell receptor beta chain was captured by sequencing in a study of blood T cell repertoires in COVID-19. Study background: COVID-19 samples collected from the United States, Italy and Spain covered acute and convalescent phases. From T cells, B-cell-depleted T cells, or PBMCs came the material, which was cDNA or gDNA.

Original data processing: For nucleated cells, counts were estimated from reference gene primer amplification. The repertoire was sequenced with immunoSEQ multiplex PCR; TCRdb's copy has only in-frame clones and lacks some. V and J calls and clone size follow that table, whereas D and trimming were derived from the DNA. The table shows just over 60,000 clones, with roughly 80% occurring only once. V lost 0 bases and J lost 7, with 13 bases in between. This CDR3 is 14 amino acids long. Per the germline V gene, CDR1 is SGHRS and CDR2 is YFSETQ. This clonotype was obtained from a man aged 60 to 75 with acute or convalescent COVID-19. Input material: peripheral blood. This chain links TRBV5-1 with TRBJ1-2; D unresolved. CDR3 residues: CASSLAMGEGGYTF. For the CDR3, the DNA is TGCGCCAGCAGCTTGGCCATGGGTGAGGGTGGCTACACCTTC.